This TCR beta chain was identified in a study of blood T cell repertoires in COVID-19. For the study at large: Acute-phase and convalescent COVID-19 samples originated in the United States, Italy and Spain.

Participants' reported clinical history set cohort assignment. Cohort 3 donors counted as recovered after two negative PCRs, clearance, or resolved symptoms. The CDR3 length is 15 residues. Germline values: CDR1 KGHDR, CDR2 SFDVKD. J was trimmed by 5 bases and V by 3 bases; bases with no gene match: 8. Study processing details: Quantification of nucleated cells was approximated via reference gene primer amplification. Clones were read by immunoSEQ multiplex PCR, and TCRdb kept only the in-frame ones, dropping some. V and J calls and clone size are as listed in that table; D and trimming were resolved from the DNA. The profile shows 250,000 to 300,000 clones, roughly nine tenths of them singletons.

The chain combines TRBV24-1 with TRBJ2-5, with TRBD1 identical over 7 bases. Sequenced: PBMCs or T cells enriched from blood (not recorded which). This clonotype was obtained from a woman aged 55-69 years who had recovered from COVID-19. CDR3 residues: CATSDDRVQVETQYF. The CDR3 coding sequence is TGTGCCACCAGTGATGACAGGGTCCAAGTGGAGACCCAGTACTTC.